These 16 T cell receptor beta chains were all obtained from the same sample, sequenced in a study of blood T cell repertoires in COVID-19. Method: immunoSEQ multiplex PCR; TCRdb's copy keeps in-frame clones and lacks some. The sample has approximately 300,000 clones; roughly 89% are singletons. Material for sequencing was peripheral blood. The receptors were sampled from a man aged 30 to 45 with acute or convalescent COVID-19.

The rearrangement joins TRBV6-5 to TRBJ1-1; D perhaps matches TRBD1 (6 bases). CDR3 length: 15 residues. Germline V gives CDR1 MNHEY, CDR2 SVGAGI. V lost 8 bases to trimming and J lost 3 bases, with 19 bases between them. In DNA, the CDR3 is TGTGCCAGCTTAGGGGGGGTTGGTTTCTACACTGAAGCTTTCTTT. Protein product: CASLGGVGFYTEAFF.

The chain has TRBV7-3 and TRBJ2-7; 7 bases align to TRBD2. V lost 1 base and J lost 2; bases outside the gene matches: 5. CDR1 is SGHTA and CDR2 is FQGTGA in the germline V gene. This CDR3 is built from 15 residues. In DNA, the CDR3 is TGTGCCAGCAGCTTAAGGAGCGGGGAGCCCTACGAGCAGTACTTC. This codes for CASSLRSGEPYEQYF.

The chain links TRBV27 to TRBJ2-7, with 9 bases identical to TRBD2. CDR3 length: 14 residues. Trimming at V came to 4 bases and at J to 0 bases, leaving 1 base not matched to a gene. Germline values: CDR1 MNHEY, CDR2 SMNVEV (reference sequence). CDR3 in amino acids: CASSYSGGSYEQYF. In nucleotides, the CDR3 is TGTGCCAGCAGTTATAGCGGGGGCTCCTACGAGCAGTACTTC.

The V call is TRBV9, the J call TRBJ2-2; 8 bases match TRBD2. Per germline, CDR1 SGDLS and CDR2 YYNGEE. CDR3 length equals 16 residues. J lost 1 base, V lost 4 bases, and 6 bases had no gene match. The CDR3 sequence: CASSLLAGLNTGELFF. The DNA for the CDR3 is TGTGCCAGCAGCCTCCTAGCGGGCTTGAACACCGGGGAGCTGTTTTTT.

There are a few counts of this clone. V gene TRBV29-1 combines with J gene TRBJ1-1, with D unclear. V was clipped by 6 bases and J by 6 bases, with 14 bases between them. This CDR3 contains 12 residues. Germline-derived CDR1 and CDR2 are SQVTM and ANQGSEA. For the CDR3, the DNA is TGCAGCGTGACTATCGCAAGCCCTGAAGCTTTCTTT. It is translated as CSVTIASPEAFF.

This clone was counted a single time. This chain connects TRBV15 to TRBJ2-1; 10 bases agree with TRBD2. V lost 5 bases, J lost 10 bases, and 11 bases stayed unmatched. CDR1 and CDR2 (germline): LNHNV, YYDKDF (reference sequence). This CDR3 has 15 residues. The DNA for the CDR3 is TGTGCCACCAGCTCCGTGCTAGCGGGAGTGGAAGAGCAGTTCTTC. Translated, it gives CATSSVLAGVEEQFF.

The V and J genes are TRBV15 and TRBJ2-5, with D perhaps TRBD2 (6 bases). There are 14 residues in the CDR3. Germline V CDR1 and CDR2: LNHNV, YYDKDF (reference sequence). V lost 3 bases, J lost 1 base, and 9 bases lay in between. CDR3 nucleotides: TGTGCCACCAGCAGCCGGGACTCCCAAGAGACCCAGTACTTC. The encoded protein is CATSSRDSQETQYF.

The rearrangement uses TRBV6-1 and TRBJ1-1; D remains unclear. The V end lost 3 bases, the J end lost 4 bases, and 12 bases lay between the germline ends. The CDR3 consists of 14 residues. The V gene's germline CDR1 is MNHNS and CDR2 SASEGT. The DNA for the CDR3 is TGTGCCAGCAGTGACCAAAGTCCGAGCACTGAAGCTTTCTTT. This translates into CASSDQSPSTEAFF.

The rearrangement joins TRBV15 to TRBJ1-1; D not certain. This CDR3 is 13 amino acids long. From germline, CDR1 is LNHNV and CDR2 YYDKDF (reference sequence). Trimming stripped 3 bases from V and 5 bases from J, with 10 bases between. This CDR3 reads CATSRESYTEAFF. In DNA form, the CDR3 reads TGTGCCACCAGCAGGGAGTCGTATACTGAAGCTTTCTTT.

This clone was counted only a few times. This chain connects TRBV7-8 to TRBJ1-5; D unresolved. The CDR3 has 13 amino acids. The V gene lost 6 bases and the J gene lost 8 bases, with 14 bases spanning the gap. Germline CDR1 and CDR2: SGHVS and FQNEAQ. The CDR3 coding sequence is TGTGCCAGCAGGCAGGAAGCCGGGGAGCCCCAGCATTTT. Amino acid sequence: CASRQEAGEPQHF.

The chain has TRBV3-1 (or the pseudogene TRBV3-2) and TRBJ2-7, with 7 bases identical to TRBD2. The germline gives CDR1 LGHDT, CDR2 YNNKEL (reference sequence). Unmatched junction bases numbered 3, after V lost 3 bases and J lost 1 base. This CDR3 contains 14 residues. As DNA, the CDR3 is TGTGCCAGCAGCCAGCGGCGGGGGTCCTACGAGCAGTACTTC. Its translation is CASSQRRGSYEQYF.

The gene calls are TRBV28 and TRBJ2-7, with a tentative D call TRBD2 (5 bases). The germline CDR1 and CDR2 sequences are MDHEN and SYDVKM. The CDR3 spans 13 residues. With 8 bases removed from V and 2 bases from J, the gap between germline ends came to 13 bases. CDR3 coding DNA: TGTGCCAGCTTCTCCGACGGGACCTACGAGCAGTACTTC. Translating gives CASFSDGTYEQYF.

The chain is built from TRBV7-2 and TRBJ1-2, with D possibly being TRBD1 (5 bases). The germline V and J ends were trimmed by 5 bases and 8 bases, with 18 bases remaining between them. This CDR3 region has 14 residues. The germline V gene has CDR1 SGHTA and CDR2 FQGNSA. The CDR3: CASSTRGGGRGYTF. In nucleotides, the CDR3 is TGTGCCAGCAGCACAAGGGGCGGGGGACGCGGCTACACCTTC.

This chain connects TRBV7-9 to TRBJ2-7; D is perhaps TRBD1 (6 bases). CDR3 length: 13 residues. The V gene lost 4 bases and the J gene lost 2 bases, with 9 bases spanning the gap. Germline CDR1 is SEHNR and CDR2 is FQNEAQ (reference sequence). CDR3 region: CASSWTDPYEQYF. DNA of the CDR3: TGTGCCAGCAGCTGGACAGATCCCTACGAGCAGTACTTC.

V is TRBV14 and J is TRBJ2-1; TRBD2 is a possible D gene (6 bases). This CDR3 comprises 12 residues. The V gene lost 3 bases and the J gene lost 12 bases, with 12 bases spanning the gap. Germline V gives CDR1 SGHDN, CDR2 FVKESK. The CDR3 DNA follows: TGTGCCAGCAGCCAGTACCGGGACTTGCAGTTCTTC. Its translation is CASSQYRDLQFF.

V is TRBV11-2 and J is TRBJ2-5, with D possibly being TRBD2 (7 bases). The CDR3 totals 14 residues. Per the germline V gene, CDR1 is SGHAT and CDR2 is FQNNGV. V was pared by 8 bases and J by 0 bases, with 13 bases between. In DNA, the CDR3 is TGTGCCAGCTCCTGGGGGGGCAACCAAGAGACCCAGTACTTC. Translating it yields CASSWGGNQETQYF. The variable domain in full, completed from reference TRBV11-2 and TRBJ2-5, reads EAGVAQSPRYKIIEKRQSVAFWCNPISGHATLYWYQQILGQGPKLLIQFQNNGVVDDSQLPKDRFSAERLKGVDSTLKIQPAKLEDSAVYLCASSWGGNQETQYFGPGTRLLVL.